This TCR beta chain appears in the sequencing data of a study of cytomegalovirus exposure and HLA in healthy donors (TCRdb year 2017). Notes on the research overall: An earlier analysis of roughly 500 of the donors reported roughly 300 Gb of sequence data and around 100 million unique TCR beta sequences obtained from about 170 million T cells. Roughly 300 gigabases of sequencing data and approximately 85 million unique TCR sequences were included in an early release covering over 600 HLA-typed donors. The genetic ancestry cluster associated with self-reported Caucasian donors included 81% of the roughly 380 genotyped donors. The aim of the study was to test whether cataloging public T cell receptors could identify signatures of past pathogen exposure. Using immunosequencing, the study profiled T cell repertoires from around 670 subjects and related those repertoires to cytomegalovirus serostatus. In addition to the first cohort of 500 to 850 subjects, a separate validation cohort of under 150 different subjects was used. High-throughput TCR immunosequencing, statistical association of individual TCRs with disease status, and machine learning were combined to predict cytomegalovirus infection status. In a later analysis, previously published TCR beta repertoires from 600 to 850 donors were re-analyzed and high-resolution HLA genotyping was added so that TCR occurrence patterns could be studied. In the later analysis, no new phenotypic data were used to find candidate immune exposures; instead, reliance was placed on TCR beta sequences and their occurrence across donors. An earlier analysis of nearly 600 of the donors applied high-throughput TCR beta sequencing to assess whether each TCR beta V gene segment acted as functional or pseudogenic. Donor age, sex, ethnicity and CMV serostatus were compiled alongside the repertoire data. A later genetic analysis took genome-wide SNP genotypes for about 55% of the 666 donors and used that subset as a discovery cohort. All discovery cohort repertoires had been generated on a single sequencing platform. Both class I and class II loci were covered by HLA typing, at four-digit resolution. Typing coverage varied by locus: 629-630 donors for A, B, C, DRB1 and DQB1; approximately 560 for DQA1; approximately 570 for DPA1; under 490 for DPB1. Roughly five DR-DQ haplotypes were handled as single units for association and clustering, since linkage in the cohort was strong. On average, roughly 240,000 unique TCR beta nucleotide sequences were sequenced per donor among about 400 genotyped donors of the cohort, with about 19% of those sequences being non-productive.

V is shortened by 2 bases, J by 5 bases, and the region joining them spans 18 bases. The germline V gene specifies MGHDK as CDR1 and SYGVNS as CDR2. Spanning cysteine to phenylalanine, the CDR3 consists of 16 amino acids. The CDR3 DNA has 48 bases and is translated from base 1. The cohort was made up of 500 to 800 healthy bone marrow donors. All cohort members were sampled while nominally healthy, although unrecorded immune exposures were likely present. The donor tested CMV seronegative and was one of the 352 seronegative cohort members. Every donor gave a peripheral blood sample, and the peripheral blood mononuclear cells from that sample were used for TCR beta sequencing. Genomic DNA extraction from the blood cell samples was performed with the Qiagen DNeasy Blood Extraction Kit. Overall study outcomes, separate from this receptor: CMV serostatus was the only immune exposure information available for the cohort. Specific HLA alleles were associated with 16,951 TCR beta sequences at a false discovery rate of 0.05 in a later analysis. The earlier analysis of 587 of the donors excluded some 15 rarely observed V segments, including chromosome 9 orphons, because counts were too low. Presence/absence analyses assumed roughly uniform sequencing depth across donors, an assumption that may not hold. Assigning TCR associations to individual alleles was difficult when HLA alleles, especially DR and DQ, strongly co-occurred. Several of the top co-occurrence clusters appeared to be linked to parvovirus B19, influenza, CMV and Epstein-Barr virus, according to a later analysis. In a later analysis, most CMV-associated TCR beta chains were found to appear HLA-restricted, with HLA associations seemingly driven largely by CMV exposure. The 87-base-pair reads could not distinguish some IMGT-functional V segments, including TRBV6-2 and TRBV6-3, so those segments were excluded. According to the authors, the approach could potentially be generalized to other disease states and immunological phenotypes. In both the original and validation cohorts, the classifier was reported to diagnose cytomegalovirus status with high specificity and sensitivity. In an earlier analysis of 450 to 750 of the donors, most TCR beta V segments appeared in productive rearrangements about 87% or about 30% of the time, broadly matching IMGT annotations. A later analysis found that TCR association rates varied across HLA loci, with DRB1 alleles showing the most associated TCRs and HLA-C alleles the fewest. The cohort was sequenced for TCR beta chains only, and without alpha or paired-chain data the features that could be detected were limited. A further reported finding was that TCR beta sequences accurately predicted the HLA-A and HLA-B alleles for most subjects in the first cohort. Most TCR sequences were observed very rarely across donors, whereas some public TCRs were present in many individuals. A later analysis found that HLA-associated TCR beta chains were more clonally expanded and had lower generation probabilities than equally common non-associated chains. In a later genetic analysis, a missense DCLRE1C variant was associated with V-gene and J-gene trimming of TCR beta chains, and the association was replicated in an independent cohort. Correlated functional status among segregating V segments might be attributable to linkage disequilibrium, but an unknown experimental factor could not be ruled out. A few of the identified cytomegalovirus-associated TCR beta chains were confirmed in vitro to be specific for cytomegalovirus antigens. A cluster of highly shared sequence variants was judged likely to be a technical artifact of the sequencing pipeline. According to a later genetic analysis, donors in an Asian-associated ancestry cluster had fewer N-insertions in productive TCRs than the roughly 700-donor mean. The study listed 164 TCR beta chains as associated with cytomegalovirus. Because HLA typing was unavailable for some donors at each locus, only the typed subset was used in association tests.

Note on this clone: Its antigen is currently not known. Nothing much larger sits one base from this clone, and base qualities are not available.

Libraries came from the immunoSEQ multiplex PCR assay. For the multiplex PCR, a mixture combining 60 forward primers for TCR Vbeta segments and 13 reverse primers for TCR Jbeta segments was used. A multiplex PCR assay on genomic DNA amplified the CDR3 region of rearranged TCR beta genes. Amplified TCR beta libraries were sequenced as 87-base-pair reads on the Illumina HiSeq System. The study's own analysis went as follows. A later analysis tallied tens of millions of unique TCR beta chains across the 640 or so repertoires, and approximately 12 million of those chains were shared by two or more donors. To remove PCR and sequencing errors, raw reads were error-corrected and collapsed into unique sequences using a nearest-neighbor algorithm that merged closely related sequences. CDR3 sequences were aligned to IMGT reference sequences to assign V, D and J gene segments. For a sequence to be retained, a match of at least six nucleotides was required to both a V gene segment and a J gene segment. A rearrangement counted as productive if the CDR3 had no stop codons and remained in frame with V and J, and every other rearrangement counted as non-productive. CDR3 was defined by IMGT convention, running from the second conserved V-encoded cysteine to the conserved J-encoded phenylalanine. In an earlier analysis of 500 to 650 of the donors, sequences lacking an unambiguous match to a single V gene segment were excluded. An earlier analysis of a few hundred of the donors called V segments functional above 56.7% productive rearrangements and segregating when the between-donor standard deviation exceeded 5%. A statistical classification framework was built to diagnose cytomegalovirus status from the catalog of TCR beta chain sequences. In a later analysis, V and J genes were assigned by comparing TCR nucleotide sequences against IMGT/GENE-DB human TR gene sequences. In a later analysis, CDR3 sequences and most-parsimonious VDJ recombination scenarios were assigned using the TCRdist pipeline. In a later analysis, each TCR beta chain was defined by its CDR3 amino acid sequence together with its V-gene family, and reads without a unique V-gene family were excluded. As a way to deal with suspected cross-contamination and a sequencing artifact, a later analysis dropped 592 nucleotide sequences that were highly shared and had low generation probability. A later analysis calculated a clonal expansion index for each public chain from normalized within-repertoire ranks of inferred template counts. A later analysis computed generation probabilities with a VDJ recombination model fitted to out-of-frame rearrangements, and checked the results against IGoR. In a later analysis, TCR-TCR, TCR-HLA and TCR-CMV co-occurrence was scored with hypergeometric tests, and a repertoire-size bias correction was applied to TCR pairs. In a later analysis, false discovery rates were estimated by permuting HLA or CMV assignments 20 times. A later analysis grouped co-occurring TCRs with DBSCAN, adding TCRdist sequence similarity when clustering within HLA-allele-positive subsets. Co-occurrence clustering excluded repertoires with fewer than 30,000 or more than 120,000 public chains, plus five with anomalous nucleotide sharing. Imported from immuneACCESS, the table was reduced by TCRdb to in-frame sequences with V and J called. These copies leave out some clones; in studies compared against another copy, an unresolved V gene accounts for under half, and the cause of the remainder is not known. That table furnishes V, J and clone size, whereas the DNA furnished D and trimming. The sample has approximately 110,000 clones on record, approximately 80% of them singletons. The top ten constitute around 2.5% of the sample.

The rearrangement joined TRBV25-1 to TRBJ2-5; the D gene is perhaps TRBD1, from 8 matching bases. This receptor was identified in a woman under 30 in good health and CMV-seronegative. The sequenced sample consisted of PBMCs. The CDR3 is CASSELTGGGHETQYF. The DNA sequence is TGTGCCAGCAGTGAACTTACAGGGGGGGGTCACGAGACCCAGTACTTC.